These 9 T cell receptor beta chains share one sample of origin, sequenced in a study of T cells in Graves' hyperthyroidism and ophthalmopathy. Researchers amplified the TCR beta CDR3 regions from RNA transcripts. Primed by the HTBI set, a first-round RT-PCR was run on the TCR CDR3. Each CDR3 protein gets one entry after TCRdb re-called the multiplex PCR reads with MiXCR. Of about 280,000 distinct CDR3 sequences listed, 25% to 30% are singletons. The sample taken for sequencing was blood. These receptors were taken from a man aged 40-49 years with Graves' hyperthyroidism that later progressed to Graves' ophthalmopathy.

This clonotype was observed many times. V is TRBV7-2 and J is TRBJ1-2; unclear D gene. Germline assignment: CDR1 SGHTA and CDR2 FQGNSA. V was shortened by 4 bases and J by 4 bases, with 13 bases between the two germline ends. The CDR3 is 14 amino acids. The CDR3 coding sequence is TGTGCCAGCAGCTCAACCACAATAGGCTATGGCTACACCTTC. Translated, it gives CASSSTTIGYGYTF.

The sample holds many counts of this clonotype. This chain joins TRBV12-3 or TRBV12-4 and TRBJ1-1; D might be TRBD1 (5 bases). With 4 bases removed from V and 0 bases from J, the gap between germline ends came to 18 bases. This CDR3 spans 17 amino acids. The CDR3 coding sequence is TGTGCCAGCAGTTCCCCGGTCGGGGGTCGGATGAACACTGAAGCTTTCTTT. It translates to CASSSPVGGRMNTEAFF.

The gene calls are TRBV6-2 or TRBV6-3 and TRBJ2-7, with 12 bases matching TRBD2. The CDR3 loop spans 15 amino acids. Germline assignment: CDR1 MNHEY and CDR2 SVGEGT. V trimming: 2 bases; J trimming: 4 bases; junction bases outside the gene matches: 3. As DNA, the CDR3 is TGTGCCAGCAGTTACGCCCTAGCGGGAGGGTACGAGCAGTACTTC. Translation gives CASSYALAGGYEQYF.

This clonotype was counted a single time. The V call is TRBV7-9, the J call TRBJ1-1, with no clear D. This CDR3 has 11 residues. The V end lost 5 bases, the J end lost 7 bases, and 8 bases lay between the germline ends. CDR1 and CDR2 (germline): SEHNR, FQNEAQ (reference sequence). The CDR3 DNA is TGTGCCAGCAGCCAAAACCTTGAAGCTTTCTTT. This codes for CASSQNLEAFF.

There are many counts of this clonotype. The chain uses TRBV5-1 and TRBJ1-5; D not certain. CDR3 length: 13 amino acids. Germline loops: CDR1 SGHRS, CDR2 YFSETQ. V lost 3 bases and J lost 1, with 5 bases in between. CDR3: CASSYDSNQPQHF. DNA for the CDR3: TGCGCCAGCAGCTACGACAGCAATCAGCCCCAGCATTTT.

J is TRBJ2-2 and V is TRBV20-1; D might be TRBD1 or TRBD2, each matching 5 bases. From germline, CDR1 is DFQATT and CDR2 SNEGSKA (reference sequence). V was clipped by 6 bases and J by 5 bases, with 19 bases between them. The CDR3 contains 15 residues. CDR3 sequence reads: CSAHWSRGATGELFF. The CDR3, as DNA: TGCAGTGCCCACTGGTCACGAGGGGCGACCGGGGAGCTGTTTTTT.

The chain is built from TRBV6-5 and TRBJ1-1; D is undetermined. Germline assignment: CDR1 MNHEY and CDR2 SVGAGI. CDR3 length: 16 amino acids. V was clipped by 0 bases and J by 11 bases, with 22 bases between them. The CDR3 DNA reads as TGTGCCAGCAGTTACTCCCGAGGAGCGGGCGGGGTAAGGGCTTTCTTT. It is translated as CASSYSRGAGGVRAFF.

There are many counts of this clonotype. The chain uses TRBV11-2 and TRBJ1-2; D possibly corresponds to TRBD1 (5 bases). V was pared by 0 bases and J by 7 bases, with 18 bases between. Germline values: CDR1 SGHAT, CDR2 FQNNGV. This CDR3 is 16 amino acids long. CDR3 DNA: TGTGCCAGCAGCTTAGAGGTTTTCCAGGGAGAGGGTGGCTACACCTTC. Amino acids: CASSLEVFQGEGGYTF.

This rearrangement joins TRBV28 to TRBJ2-7; 7 bases line up with TRBD2. The V segment lost 6 bases and the J segment 1 base; nucleotides outside the gene matches: 12. Germline CDR1 MDHEN, CDR2 SYDVKM. The CDR3 length is 16 residues. DNA of the CDR3: TGTGCCAGCAGCCTAACCCCTGGGGGAGGGTCCTACGAGCAGTACTTC. Amino acids: CASSLTPGGGSYEQYF.